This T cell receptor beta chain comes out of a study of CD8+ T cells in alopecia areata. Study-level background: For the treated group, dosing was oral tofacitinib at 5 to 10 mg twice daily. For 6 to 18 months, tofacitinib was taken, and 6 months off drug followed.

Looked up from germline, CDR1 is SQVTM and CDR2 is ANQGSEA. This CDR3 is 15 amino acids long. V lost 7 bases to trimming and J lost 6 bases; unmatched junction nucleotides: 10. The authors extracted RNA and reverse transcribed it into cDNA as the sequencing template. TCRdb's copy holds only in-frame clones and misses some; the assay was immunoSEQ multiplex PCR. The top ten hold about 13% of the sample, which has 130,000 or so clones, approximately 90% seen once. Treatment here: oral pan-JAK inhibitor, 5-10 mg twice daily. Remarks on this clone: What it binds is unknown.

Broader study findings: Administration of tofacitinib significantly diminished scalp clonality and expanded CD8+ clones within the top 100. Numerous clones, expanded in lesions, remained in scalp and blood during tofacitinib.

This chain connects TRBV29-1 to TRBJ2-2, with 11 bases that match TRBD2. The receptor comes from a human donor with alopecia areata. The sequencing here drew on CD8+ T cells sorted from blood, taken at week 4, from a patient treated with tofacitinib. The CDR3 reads CSGTLEGLAAGELFF. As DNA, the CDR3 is TGCAGCGGTACCCTCGAGGGACTAGCGGCCGGGGAGCTGTTTTTT.